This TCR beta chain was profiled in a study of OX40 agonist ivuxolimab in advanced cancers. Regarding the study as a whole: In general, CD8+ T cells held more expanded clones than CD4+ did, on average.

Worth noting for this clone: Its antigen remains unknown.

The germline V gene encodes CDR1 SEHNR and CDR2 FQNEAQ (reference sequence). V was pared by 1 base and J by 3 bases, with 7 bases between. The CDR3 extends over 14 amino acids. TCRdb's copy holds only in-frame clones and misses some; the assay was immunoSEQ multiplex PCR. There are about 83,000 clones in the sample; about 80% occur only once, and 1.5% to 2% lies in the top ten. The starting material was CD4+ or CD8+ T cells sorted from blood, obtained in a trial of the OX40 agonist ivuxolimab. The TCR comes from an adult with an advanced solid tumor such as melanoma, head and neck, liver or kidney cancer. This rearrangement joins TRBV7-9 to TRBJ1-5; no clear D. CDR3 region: CASSLEEYNQPQHF. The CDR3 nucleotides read TGTGCCAGCAGCTTAGAGGAGTACAATCAGCCCCAGCATTTT. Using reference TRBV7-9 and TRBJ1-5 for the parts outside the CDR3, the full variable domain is DTGVSQNPRHKITKRGQNVTFRCDPISEHNRLYWYRQTLGQGPEFLTYFQNEAQLEKSRLLSDRFSAERPKGSFSTLEIQRTEQGDSAMYLCASSLEEYNQPQHFGDGTRLSIL.